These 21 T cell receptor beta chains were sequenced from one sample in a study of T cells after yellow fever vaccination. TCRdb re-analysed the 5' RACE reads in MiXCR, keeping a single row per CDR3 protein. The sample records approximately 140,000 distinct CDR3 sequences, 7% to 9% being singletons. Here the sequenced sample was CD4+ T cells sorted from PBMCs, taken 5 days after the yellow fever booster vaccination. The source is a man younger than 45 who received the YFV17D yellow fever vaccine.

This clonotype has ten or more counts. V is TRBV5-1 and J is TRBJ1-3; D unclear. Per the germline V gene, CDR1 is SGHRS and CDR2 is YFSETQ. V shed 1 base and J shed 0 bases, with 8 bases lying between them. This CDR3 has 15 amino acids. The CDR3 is CASSLYSASGNTIYF. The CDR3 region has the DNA TGCGCCAGCAGCTTGTATTCTGCCTCTGGAAACACCATATATTTT.

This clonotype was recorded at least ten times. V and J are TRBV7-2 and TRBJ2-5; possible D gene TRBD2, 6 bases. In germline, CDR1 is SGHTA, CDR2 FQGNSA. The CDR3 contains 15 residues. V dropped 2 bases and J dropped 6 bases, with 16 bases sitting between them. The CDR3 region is CASSLLPSGSKTQYF. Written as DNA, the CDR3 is TGTGCCAGCAGCTTACTTCCCAGCGGGTCTAAGACCCAGTACTTC.

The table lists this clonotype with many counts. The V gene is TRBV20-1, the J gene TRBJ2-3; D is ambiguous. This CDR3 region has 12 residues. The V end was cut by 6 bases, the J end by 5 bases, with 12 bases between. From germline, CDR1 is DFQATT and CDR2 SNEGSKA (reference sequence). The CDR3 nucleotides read TGCAGTGCCTACCCAGGCAAAGATACGCAGTATTTT. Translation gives CSAYPGKDTQYF.

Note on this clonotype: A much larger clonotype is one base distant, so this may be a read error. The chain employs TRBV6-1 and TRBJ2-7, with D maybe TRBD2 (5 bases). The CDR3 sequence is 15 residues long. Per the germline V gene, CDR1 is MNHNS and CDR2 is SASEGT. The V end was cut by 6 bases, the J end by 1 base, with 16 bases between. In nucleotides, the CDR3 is TGTGCCAGCAGACGTAGCGCGAGGTATTCCTACGAGCAGTACTTC. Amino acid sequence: CASRRSARYSYEQYF.

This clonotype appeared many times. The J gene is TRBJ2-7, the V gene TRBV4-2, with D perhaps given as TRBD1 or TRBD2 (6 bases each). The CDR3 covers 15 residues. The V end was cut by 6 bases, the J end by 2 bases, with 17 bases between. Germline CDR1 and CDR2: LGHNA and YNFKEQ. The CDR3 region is CASRAAGQGTYEQYF. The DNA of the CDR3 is TGTGCCAGCAGGGCAGCGGGCCAGGGGACCTACGAGCAGTACTTC.

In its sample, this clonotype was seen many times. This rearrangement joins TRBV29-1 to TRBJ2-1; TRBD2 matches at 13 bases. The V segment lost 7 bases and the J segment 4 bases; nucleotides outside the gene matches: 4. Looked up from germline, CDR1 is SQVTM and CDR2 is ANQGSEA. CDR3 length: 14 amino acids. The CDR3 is CSGKLAGGYNEQFF. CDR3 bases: TGCAGCGGAAAACTAGCGGGAGGGTACAATGAGCAGTTCTTC.

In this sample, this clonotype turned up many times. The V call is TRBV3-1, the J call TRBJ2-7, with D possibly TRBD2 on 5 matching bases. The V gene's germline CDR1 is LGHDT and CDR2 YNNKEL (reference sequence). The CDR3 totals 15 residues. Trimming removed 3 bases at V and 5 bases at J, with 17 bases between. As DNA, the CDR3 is TGTGCCAGCAGCCAGGGAAGGTGGGAGATGAACGAGCAGTACTTC. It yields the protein CASSQGRWEMNEQYF.

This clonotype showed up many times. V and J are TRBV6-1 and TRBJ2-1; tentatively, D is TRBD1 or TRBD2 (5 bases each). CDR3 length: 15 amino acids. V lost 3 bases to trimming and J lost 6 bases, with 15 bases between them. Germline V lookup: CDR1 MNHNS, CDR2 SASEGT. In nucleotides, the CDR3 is TGTGCCAGCAGTGATAGGGCAAGGGGACCCAATGAGCAGTTCTTC. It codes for CASSDRARGPNEQFF.

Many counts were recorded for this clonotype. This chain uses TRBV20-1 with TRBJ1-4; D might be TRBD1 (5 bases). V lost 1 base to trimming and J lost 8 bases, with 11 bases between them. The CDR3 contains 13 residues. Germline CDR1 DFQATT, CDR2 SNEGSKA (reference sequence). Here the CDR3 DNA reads TGCAGTGCTAGAGGGCAGGGTAACGAAAAACTGTTTTTT. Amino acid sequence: CSARGQGNEKLFF.

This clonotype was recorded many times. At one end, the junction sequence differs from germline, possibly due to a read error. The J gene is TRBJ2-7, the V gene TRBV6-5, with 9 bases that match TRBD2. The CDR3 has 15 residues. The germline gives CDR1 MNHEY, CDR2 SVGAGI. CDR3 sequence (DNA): TGTGCCAGCAGTTATCGAGCGGGAGGATCCTCCGAGCAGTACTTC. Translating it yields CASSYRAGGSSEQYF.

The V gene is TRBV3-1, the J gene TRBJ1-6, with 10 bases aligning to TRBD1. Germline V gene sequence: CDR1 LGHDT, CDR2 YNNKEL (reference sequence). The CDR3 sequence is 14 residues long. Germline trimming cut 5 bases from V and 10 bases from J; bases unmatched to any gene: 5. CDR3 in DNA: TGTGCCAGCAGCGAAGGACAGGGGGACTCACCCCTCCACTTT. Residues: CASSEGQGDSPLHF.

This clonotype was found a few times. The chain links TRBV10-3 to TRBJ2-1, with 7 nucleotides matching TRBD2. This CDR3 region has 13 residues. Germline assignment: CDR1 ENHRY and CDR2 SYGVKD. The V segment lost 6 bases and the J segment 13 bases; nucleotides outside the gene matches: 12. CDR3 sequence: CAIRDGTKYAQFF. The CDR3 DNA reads TGTGCCATCAGAGACGGGACTAAATATGCCCAGTTCTTC.

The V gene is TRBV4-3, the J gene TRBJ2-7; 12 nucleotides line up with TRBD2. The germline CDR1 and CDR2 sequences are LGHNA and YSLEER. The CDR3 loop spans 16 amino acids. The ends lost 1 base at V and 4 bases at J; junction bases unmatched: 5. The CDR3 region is CASSQGLAGDGYEQYF. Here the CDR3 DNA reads TGCGCCAGCAGCCAAGGACTAGCGGGAGACGGGTACGAGCAGTACTTC.

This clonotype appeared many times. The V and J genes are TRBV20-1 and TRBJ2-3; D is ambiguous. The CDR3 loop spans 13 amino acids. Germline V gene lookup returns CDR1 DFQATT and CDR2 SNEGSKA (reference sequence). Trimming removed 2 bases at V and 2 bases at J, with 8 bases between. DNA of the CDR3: TGCAGTGCTAGAAGGAGTAACACAGATACGCAGTATTTT. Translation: CSARRSNTDTQYF.

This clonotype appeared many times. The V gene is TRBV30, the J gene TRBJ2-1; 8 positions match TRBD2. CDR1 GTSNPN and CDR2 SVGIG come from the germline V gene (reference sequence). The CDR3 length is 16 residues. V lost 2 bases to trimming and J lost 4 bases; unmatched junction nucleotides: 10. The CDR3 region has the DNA TGTGCCTGGAGTCCCCACCAGAGCGGGAGTTACAATGAGCAGTTCTTC. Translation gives CAWSPHQSGSYNEQFF.

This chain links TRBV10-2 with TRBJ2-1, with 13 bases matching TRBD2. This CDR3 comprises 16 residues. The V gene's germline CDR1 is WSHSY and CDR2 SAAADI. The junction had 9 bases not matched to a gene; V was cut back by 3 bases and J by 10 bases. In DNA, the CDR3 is TGCGCCAGCAGTGACACCGGGACTAGCGGGACAAGAGAGCAGTTCTTC. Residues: CASSDTGTSGTREQFF.

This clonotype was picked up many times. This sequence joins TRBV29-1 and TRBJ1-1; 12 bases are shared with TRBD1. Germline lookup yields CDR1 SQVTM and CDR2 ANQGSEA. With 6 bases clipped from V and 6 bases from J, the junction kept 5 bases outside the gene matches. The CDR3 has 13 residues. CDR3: CSVGTGGISEAFF. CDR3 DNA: TGCAGCGTGGGGACAGGGGGCATCTCTGAAGCTTTCTTT.

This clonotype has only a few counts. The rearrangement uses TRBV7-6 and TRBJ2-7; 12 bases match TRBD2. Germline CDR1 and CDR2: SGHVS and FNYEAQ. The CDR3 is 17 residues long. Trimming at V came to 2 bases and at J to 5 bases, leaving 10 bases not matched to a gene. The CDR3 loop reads CASSLPPLAGGLHEQYF. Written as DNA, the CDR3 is TGTGCCAGCAGCTTACCACCACTAGCGGGAGGTCTCCACGAGCAGTACTTC.

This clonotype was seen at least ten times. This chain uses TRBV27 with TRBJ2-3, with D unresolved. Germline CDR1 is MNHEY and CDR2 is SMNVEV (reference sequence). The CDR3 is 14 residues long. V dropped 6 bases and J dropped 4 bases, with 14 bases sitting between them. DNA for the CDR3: TGTGCCAGCAGAAAGGACGGTTATGCAGATACGCAGTATTTT. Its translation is CASRKDGYADTQYF.

This CDR3 is CASRPGGETQYF. CDR3 coding DNA: TGTGCCAGCAGACCGGGGGGAGAGACCCAGTACTTC. The chain joins TRBV12-3 or TRBV12-4 to TRBJ2-5; 7 bases align to TRBD2. V was pared by 6 bases and J by 4 bases, with 2 bases of the junction left unmatched. CDR3 length: 12 residues.

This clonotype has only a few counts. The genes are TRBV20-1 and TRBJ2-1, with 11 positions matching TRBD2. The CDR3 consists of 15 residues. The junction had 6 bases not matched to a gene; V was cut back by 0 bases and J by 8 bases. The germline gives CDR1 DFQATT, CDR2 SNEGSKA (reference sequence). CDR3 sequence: CSARDASGRLHEQFF. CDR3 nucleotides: TGCAGTGCTAGAGATGCTAGCGGGAGGTTACATGAGCAGTTCTTC.